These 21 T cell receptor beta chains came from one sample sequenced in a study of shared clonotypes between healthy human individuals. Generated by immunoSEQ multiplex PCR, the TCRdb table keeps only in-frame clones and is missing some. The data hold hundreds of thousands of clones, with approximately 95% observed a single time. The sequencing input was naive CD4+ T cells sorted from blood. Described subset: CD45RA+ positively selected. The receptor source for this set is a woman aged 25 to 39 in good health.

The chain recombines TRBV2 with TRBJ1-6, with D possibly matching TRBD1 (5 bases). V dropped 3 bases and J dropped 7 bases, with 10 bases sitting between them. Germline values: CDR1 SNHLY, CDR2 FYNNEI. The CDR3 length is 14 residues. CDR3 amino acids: CASSERGGNSPLHF. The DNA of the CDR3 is TGTGCCAGCAGTGAGAGGGGCGGGAATTCACCCCTCCACTTT. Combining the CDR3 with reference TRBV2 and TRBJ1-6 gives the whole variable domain EPEVTQTPSHQVTQMGQEVILRCVPISNHLYFYWYRQILGQKVEFLVSFYNNEISEKSEIFDDQFSVERPDGSNFTLKIRSTKLEDSAMYFCASSERGGNSPLHFGNGTRLTVT.

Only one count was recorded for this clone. In DNA, the CDR3 is TGTGCCAGCAGTTCCAGGGCAGCAATCTCCTACGAGCAGTACTTC. This sequence encodes CASSSRAAISYEQYF. The V call is TRBV27, the J call TRBJ2-5; TRBD1 is a possible D gene (5 bases). The DNA end is a closer match to TRBJ2-7, so the J assignment may be wrong. Germline lookup yields CDR1 MNHEY and CDR2 SMNVEV (reference sequence). CDR3 length: 15 residues.

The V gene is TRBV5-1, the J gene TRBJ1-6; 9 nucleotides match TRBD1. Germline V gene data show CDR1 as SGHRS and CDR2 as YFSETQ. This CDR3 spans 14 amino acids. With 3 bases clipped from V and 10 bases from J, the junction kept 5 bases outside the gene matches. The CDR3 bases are TGCGCCAGCAGCTACCGGGACAGGGACTCACCCCTCCACTTT. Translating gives CASSYRDRDSPLHF.

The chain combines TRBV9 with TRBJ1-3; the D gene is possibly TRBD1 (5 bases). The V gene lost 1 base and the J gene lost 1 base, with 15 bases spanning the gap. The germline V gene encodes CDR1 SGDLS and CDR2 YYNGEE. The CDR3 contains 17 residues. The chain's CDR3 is CASSVSPQGLSGNTIYF. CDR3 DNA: TGTGCCAGCAGCGTAAGTCCCCAGGGCCTATCTGGAAACACCATATATTTT.

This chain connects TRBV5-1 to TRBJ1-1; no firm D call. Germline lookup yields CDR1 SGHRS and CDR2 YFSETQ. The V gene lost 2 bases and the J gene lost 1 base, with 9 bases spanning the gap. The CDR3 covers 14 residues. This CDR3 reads CASSFSGENTEAFF. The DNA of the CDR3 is TGCGCCAGCAGCTTTAGTGGAGAGAACACTGAAGCTTTCTTT.

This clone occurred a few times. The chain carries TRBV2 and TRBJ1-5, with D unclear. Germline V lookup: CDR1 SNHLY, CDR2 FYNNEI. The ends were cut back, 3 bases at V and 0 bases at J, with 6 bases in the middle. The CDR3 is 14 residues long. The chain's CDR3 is CASSDTHSNQPQHF. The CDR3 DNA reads TGTGCCAGCAGTGATACTCATAGCAATCAGCCCCAGCATTTT.

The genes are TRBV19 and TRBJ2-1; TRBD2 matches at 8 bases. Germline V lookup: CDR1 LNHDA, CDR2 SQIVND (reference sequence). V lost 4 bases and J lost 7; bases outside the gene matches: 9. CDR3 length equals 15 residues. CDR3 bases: TGTGCCAGTAGTAGAGGGGGACTAGTGGTGAATGAGCAGTTCTTC. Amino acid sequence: CASSRGGLVVNEQFF.

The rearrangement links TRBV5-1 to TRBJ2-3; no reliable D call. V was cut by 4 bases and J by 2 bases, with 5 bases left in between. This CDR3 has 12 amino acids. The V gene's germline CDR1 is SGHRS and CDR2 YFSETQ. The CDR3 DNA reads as TGCGCCAGCAGCCCCCACACAGATACGCAGTATTTT. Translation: CASSPHTDTQYF.

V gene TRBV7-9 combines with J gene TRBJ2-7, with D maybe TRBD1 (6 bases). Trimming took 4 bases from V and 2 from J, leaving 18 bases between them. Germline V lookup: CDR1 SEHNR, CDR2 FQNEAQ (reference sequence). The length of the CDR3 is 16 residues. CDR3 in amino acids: CASSSAPRGFTYEQYF. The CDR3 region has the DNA TGTGCCAGCAGCTCGGCCCCCAGGGGATTTACCTACGAGCAGTACTTC.

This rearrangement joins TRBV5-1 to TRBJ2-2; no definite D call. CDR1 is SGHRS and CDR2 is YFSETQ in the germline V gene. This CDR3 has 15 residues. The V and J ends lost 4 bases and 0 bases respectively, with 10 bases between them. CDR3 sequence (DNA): TGCGCCAGCAGCCCGACAAGTGCGAACACCGGGGAGCTGTTTTTT. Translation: CASSPTSANTGELFF.

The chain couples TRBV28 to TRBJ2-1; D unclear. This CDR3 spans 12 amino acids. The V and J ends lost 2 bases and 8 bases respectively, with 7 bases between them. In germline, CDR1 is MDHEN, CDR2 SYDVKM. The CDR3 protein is CASSLRLDEQFF. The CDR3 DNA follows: TGTGCCAGCAGTTTACGCCTGGATGAGCAGTTCTTC.

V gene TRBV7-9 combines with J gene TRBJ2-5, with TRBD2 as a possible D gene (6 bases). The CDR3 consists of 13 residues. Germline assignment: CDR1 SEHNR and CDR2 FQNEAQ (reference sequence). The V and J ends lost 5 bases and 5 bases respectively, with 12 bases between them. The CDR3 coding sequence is TGTGCCAGCAGCACGGGACTGGGGGAGACCCAGTACTTC. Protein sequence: CASSTGLGETQYF.

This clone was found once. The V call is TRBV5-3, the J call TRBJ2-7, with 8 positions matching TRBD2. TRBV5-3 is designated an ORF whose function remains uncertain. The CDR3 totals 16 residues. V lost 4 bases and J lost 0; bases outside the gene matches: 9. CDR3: CARSHLSGKSSYEQYF. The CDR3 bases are TGTGCCAGAAGCCACCTTAGCGGGAAGAGCTCCTACGAGCAGTACTTC.

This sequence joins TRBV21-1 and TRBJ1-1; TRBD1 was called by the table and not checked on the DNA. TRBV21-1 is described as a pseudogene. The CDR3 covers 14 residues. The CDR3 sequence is CASSKEGRGTIAFF. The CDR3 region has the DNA TGTGCCAGCAGCAAAGAGGGTAGGGGGACGATAGCTTTCTTT.

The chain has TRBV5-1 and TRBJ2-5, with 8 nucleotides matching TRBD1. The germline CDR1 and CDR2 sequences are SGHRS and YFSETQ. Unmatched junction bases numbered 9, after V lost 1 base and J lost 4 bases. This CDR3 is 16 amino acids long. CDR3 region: CASSLSHQGASETQYF. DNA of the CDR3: TGCGCCAGCAGCTTGAGTCACCAGGGGGCTTCAGAGACCCAGTACTTC.

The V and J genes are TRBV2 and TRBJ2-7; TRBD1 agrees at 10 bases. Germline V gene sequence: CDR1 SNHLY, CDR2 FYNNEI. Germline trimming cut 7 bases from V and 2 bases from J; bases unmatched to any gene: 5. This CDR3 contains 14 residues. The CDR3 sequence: CASTMTGGPYEQYF. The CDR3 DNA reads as TGTGCCAGCACTATGACAGGGGGCCCCTACGAGCAGTACTTC.

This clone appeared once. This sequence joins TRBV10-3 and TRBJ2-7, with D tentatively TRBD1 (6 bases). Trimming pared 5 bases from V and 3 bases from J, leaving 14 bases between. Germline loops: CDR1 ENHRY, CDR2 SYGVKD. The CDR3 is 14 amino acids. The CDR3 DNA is TGTGCCATCAGTTCGGAGACAGGTGGCTACGAGCAGTACTTC. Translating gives CAISSETGGYEQYF.

The chain's CDR3 is CASSPGVMGASPLHF. The CDR3 nucleotides are TGTGCCAGCAGTCCGGGGGTGATGGGGGCTTCACCCCTCCACTTT. J is TRBJ1-6 and V is TRBV27; D may be TRBD1 (6 bases). The CDR3 spans 15 residues. The germline V gene has CDR1 MNHEY and CDR2 SMNVEV (reference sequence). V was clipped by 5 bases and J by 9 bases, with 17 bases between them.

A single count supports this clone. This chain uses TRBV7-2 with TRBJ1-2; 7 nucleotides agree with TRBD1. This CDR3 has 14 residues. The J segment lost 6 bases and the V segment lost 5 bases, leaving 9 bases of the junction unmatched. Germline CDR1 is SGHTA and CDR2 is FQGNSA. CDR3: CASSRRQGAHGYTF. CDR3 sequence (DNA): TGTGCCAGCAGCAGGCGACAGGGAGCGCATGGCTACACCTTC.

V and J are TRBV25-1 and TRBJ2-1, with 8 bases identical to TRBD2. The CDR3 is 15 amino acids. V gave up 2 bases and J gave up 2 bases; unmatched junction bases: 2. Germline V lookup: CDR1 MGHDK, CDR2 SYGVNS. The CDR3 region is CASSEGSGTYNEQFF. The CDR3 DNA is TGTGCCAGCAGTGAAGGTAGCGGGACCTACAATGAGCAGTTCTTC.

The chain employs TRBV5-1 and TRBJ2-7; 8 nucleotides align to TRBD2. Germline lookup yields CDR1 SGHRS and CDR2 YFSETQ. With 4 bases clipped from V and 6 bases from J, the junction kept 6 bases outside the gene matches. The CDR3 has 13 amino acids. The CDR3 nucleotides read TGCGCCAGCAGCACGTGGACTAGCCTCGAGCAGTACTTC. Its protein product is CASSTWTSLEQYF.